This entry features one T cell receptor beta chain sequence. Each participant's cohort was designated according to participant-reported clinical history. Here immunoSEQ multiplex PCR was the method, and the copy in TCRdb shows in-frame clones only, minus some. Of 400,000 to 550,000 clones in the sample, 70% to 90% are singletons; the top ten hold about 2.1%. The data were taken from a study of blood T cell repertoires in COVID-19. The overall study: The analysed material was cDNA or gDNA that came from T cells, B-cell-depleted T cells, or PBMCs.

This TCR was recovered from a woman under 30 with acute COVID-19. Sequencing was carried out using PBMCs or T cells enriched from blood (not recorded which).

In nucleotides, the CDR3 is TGTGCCAGCAGTGTTTGGACGGACGGGGGTAATGAAAAACTGTTTTTT. Residues: CASSVWTDGGNEKLFF. The chain employs TRBV6-1 and TRBJ1-4; D is possibly TRBD1 (5 bases). Trimming left V 4 bases short and J 4 bases short, with 16 bases between. The CDR3 runs to 16 residues. Germline V gene sequence: CDR1 MNHNS, CDR2 SASEGT.